This T cell receptor (beta chain) stems from a study of blood T cell repertoires in COVID-19. About the study: Researchers got acute and convalescent COVID-19 samples from the United States, Italy and Spain. Nucleic acid was either cDNA or gDNA, and it came from T cells, B-cell-depleted T cells, or PBMCs.

V was pared by 5 bases and J by 4 bases, with 8 bases between. Germline loops: CDR1 LNHDA, CDR2 SQIVND (reference sequence). CDR3 length: 13 amino acids. This clone was counted a single time. Original handling: Scientists estimated how many nucleated cells there were by amplifying reference gene primers. The method was immunoSEQ multiplex PCR; TCRdb's version includes in-frame clones alone and lacks a portion of them. That table furnishes V, J and clone size, whereas the DNA furnished D and trimming. The sample includes over 100,000 clones, around three quarters of them seen just once. The J gene is TRBJ2-2, the V gene TRBV19; D gene ambiguous. The sequenced material came from peripheral blood. The receptor was isolated from a human donor in a cohort sampled during active or convalescent COVID-19. The CDR3 is CASSASGTGELFF. CDR3 nucleotides: TGTGCCAGTAGTGCGTCAGGCACCGGGGAGCTGTTTTTT.